This T cell receptor (beta chain) was profiled in a study of cytomegalovirus exposure and HLA in healthy donors. Study-level findings and limits: Investigators reported 150 to 200 TCR beta chains as tied to cytomegalovirus.

Both 60 Vbeta primers and 13 Jbeta primers went into the PCR. Sequenced by immunoSEQ multiplex PCR; TCRdb stores in-frame clones only, minus some. The table has around 120,000 clones, roughly 82% seen once. The ends were cut back, 4 bases at V and 4 bases at J, with 11 bases in the middle. Germline CDR1 SQVTM, CDR2 ANQGSEA. This CDR3 has 13 residues. This clone was found once. Its antigen is unidentified. The receptor was isolated from a male donor in good health and CMV-seropositive. The specimen sequenced was PBMCs. The chain links TRBV29-1 to TRBJ1-3; TRBD1 might be the D (6 bases). CDR3 amino acids: CSVGQAGGNTIYF. CDR3 coding DNA: TGCAGCGTTGGACAGGCTGGCGGAAACACCATATATTTT.